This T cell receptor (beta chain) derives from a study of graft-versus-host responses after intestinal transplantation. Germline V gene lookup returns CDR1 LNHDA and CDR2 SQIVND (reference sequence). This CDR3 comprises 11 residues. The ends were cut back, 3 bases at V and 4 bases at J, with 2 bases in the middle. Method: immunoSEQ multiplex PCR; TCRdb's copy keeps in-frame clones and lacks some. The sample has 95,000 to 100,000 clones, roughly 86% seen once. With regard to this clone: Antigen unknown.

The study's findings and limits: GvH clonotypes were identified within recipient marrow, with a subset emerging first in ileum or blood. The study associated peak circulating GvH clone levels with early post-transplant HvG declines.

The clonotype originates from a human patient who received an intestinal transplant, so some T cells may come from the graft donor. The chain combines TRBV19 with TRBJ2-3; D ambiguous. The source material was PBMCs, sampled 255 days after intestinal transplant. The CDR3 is CASSMADTQYF. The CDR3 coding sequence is TGTGCCAGTAGTATGGCAGATACGCAGTATTTT.